A selection of T cell receptor beta chains follows, all from one sample in a study of blood T cells in healthy people across ages. One entry per CDR3 protein, called by TCRdb with MiXCR from the 5' RACE reads. The table has roughly 680,000 distinct CDR3 sequences, 45% to 50% seen once; the top ten hold about a third. The sequenced material came from blood. The source is a woman aged 55-70 years in good health. The CDR3 runs from the conserved cysteine through the conserved F or W. The order of the fields is CDR3 protein, CDR3 DNA, clone size, J gene, V gene, D gene. D genes are given only for firm matches. Only some rows state a clone size, as once, few, many or a class for expanded clones.

CASSQPGQGSYEQYF,TGTGCCAGCAGCCAACCGGGACAGGGCTCCTACGAGCAGTACTTC,many,TRBJ2-7,TRBV14,TRBD1
CASSAWDSKDTQYF,TGTGCCAGCAGCGCGTGGGACTCCAAAGATACGCAGTATTTT,NA,TRBJ2-3,TRBV7-3,NA
CASTLDRAPQFF,TGTGCCAGCACCCTTGACAGGGCCCCTCAGTTCTTC,NA,TRBJ2-1,TRBV28,TRBD1
CASSPLGSGQGADTQYF,TGTGCCAGCTCACCTTTGGGGAGTGGACAGGGGGCCGATACGCAGTATTTT,NA,TRBJ2-3,TRBV18,TRBD1
CSARGTGGPDYGYTF,TGCAGTGCTAGAGGGACAGGGGGGCCAGACTATGGCTACACCTTC,NA,TRBJ1-2,TRBV20-1,TRBD1
CASNSDRVGYTF,TGTGCCAGCAACTCCGACAGGGTCGGCTACACCTTC,NA,TRBJ1-2,TRBV5-6,TRBD1
CASSPEPRGGETQYF,TGCGCCAGCAGCCCTGAGCCCAGAGGTGGGGAGACCCAGTACTTC,NA,TRBJ2-5,TRBV4-1,NA
CASDFGDRVSYEQYF,TGTGCCAGCGACTTTGGTGATAGGGTCTCCTACGAGCAGTACTTC,few,TRBJ2-7,TRBV5-5,NA
CASSWGRNTGELFF,TGTGCCAGCAGTTGGGGGAGGAACACCGGGGAGCTGTTTTTT,NA,TRBJ2-2,TRBV5-5,NA
CASKISGSQNIQYF,TGTGCCAGCAAAATTAGCGGGAGTCAAAACATTCAGTACTTC,NA,TRBJ2-4,TRBV2,TRBD2
CASSAPEGRSYNEQYF,TGCGCCAGCAGCGCGCCGGAAGGCAGGTCCTACAATGAGCAGTACTTC,NA,TRBJ2-7,TRBV5-1,NA
CASKTGERRGEYEQYF,TGTGCCAGCAAGACAGGGGAGCGACGAGGTGAATACGAGCAGTACTTC,NA,TRBJ2-7,TRBV2,TRBD1
CASSGNRGRWYNEQFF,TGTGCCAGCAGTGGTAACAGGGGGCGATGGTACAATGAGCAGTTCTTC,NA,TRBJ2-1,TRBV25-1,TRBD1
CASSPGQINTDTQYF,TGCGCCAGCAGCCCGGGACAGATAAACACAGATACGCAGTATTTT,NA,TRBJ2-3,TRBV5-1,TRBD1
CASSLRGLSGANVLTF,TGTGCCAGCAGCTTAAGGGGGCTCTCTGGGGCCAACGTCCTGACTTTC,NA,TRBJ2-6,TRBV7-6,TRBD1
CASSPPERTTSGEQFF,TGTGCCAGCTCACCACCGGAGAGGACCACTTCGGGAGAGCAGTTCTTC,NA,TRBJ2-1,TRBV18,NA
CASKIGNTDTQYF,TGTGCCAGCAAAATAGGAAACACAGATACGCAGTATTTT,NA,TRBJ2-3,TRBV6-2/TRBV6-3,NA
CASSQDGTSGVNEQYF,TGTGCCAGCAGCCAAGACGGCACTAGCGGGGTCAATGAGCAGTACTTC,NA,TRBJ2-5,TRBV4-2,TRBD2
CASSLIGGQPQHF,TGTGCCAGCAGTTTAATAGGGGGACAGCCCCAGCATTTT,NA,TRBJ1-5,TRBV28,NA
CASSHKTWDSYNEQFF,TGTGCCAGCAGTCATAAAACCTGGGACTCCTACAATGAGCAGTTCTTC,many,TRBJ2-1,TRBV27,NA
CASSLQGAGYEQYF,TGTGCCAGCAGTTTACAGGGGGCAGGCTACGAGCAGTACTTC,NA,TRBJ2-7,TRBV28,TRBD1
CASSEGYTGELFF,TGTGCCAGCAGTGAAGGGTACACCGGGGAGCTGTTTTTT,NA,TRBJ2-2,TRBV6-1,NA
CASSHDSNTGELFF,TGTGCCAGCAGCCATGACTCGAACACCGGGGAGCTGTTTTTT,NA,TRBJ2-2,TRBV7-2,NA